The next 32 T cell receptor beta chains were all read from a single sample in a study of cytomegalovirus exposure and HLA in healthy donors. The PCR contained 60 Vbeta and 13 Jbeta primers. Profiling relied on immunoSEQ multiplex PCR, and the TCRdb table lists in-frame clones only, not all of them. The profile shows around 170,000 clones, around three quarters of them singletons. The specimen was PBMCs. The receptors derive from a woman aged 25-40 years in good health and CMV-seronegative.

This chain links TRBV14 with TRBJ1-1, with D unclear. The germline V and J ends were trimmed by 0 bases and 9 bases, with 11 bases remaining between them. Germline V gene sequence: CDR1 SGHDN, CDR2 FVKESK. The CDR3 is 13 amino acids. CDR3 sequence reads: CASSQEEGVKAFF. As DNA, the CDR3 is TGTGCCAGCAGCCAAGAAGAGGGCGTGAAAGCTTTCTTT.

The V gene is TRBV14, the J gene TRBJ2-1; 7 nucleotides match TRBD1. V shed 4 bases, J shed 4 bases, and the junction held 7 bases outside the gene matches. The CDR3 extends over 15 amino acids. Germline V CDR1 and CDR2: SGHDN, FVKESK. CDR3 bases: TGTGCCAGCAGCCGGACACCGGGACAGTACAATGAGCAGTTCTTC. It encodes CASSRTPGQYNEQFF.

This clone was seen a handful of times. The chain uses TRBV30 and TRBJ2-1; 8 bases agree with TRBD2. Germline V gene lookup returns CDR1 GTSNPN and CDR2 SVGIG (reference sequence). The CDR3 spans 12 residues. V lost 4 bases, J lost 7 bases, and 3 bases stayed unmatched. The CDR3 coding sequence is TGTGCCTGGAACACGGGGGGGAATGAGCAGTTCTTC. Translated, it gives CAWNTGGNEQFF.

The J gene is TRBJ1-1, the V gene TRBV5-1, with D possibly being TRBD1 (5 bases). This CDR3 comprises 12 residues. Germline V lookup: CDR1 SGHRS, CDR2 YFSETQ. Trimming stripped 1 base from V and 11 bases from J, with 12 bases between. This CDR3 is CASSLSGEDAFF. CDR3 in DNA: TGCGCCAGCAGCTTGTCGGGGGAGGATGCTTTCTTT.

The rearrangement joins TRBV25-1 to TRBJ1-3, with D uncertain. This CDR3 is built from 12 residues. With 7 bases removed from V and 0 bases from J, the gap between germline ends came to 4 bases. Germline V gene data show CDR1 as MGHDK and CDR2 as SYGVNS. The CDR3 is CASKSSGNTIYF. The CDR3 nucleotides are TGTGCCAGCAAGAGCTCTGGAAACACCATATATTTT.

The chain combines TRBV4-3 with TRBJ1-2, with D unclear. The CDR3 totals 17 residues. Germline values: CDR1 LGHNA, CDR2 YSLEER. V was pared by 0 bases and J by 2 bases, with 16 bases between. The CDR3 sequence: CASSQEGVTETNYGYTF. CDR3 nucleotides: TGCGCCAGCAGCCAAGAAGGCGTCACAGAAACAAACTATGGCTACACCTTC.

V gene TRBV5-1 combines with J gene TRBJ1-2; D possibly corresponds to TRBD1 (6 bases). Germline CDR1 is SGHRS and CDR2 is YFSETQ. This CDR3 comprises 16 residues. Trimming removed 4 bases at V and 5 bases at J, with 21 bases between. CDR3 coding DNA: TGCGCCAGCAGCCAAGGACAGCCCATTTTAGAGTATGGCTACACCTTC. Protein product: CASSQGQPILEYGYTF. Filled out from reference TRBV5-1 and TRBJ1-2, the complete variable domain reads KAGVTQTPRYLIKTRGQQVTLSCSPISGHRSVSWYQQTPGQGLQFLFEYFSETQRNKGNFPGRFSGRQFSNSRSEMNVSTLELGDSALYLCASSQGQPILEYGYTFGSGTRLTVV.

This clone occurred a few times. The CDR3 sequence is CSVETGVNQPQHF. The CDR3 nucleotides read TGCAGCGTGGAGACAGGAGTCAATCAGCCCCAGCATTTT. The chain joins TRBV29-1 to TRBJ1-5; possible D gene TRBD1, 6 bases. The V gene lost 6 bases and the J gene lost 3 bases, with 12 bases spanning the gap. The CDR3 totals 13 residues. Germline CDR1 reads SQVTM; CDR2 reads ANQGSEA.

The chain combines TRBV30 with TRBJ1-3; no firm D call. The length of the CDR3 is 12 residues. The ends were cut back, 0 bases at V and 6 bases at J, with 6 bases in the middle. Germline CDR1 and CDR2: GTSNPN and SVGIG (reference sequence). CDR3 protein: CAWSVTANTIYF. The CDR3 DNA follows: TGTGCCTGGAGTGTAACTGCAAACACCATATATTTT.

The rearrangement uses TRBV10-1 and TRBJ2-7; D gene unclear. The CDR3 consists of 12 residues. From germline, CDR1 is WNHNN and CDR2 SYGVQD (reference sequence). Deletions cut 10 bases from V and 6 bases from J, with 16 bases between. CDR3 sequence reads: CATSSSSSEQYF. The CDR3 nucleotides read TGCGCCACCTCGTCTAGTTCGTCCGAGCAGTACTTC.

This clone was picked up one time. The chain recombines TRBV7-2 with TRBJ2-5; D uncertain. The V gene's germline CDR1 is SGHTA and CDR2 FQGNSA. This CDR3 has 13 residues. Trimming shortened V by 2 bases and J by 5 bases, and 9 bases separated the two germline ends. The CDR3 sequence: CASSLWAPETQYF. The CDR3 DNA reads as TGTGCCAGCAGCTTATGGGCCCCCGAGACCCAGTACTTC.

V is TRBV4-2 and J is TRBJ1-2; 8 nucleotides align to TRBD1. J lost 3 bases, V lost 4 bases, and 7 bases had no gene match. The CDR3 is made up of 15 amino acids. Per germline, CDR1 LGHNA and CDR2 YNFKEQ. CDR3 region: CASSRVQGVDYGYTF. In DNA form, the CDR3 reads TGTGCCAGCAGCCGAGTACAGGGGGTCGACTATGGCTACACCTTC.

The gene calls are TRBV11-2 and TRBJ2-5; 15 bases align to TRBD2. The CDR3 extends over 17 amino acids. The germline V gene encodes CDR1 SGHAT and CDR2 FQNNGV. Germline trimming cut 3 bases from V and 5 bases from J; bases unmatched to any gene: 7. The CDR3 loop reads CASSLGLAGGSGETQYF. The DNA for the CDR3 is TGTGCCAGCAGCTTGGGACTAGCGGGGGGTTCTGGGGAGACCCAGTACTTC.

The chain joins TRBV7-3 to TRBJ2-1, with a weak D call TRBD1 (5 bases). This CDR3 spans 13 amino acids. The germline V gene has CDR1 SGHTA and CDR2 FQGTGA. Deletions cut 5 bases from V and 3 bases from J, with 8 bases between. CDR3 protein: CASSLDSYNEQFF. The CDR3 bases are TGTGCCAGCAGCCTTGACAGCTACAATGAGCAGTTCTTC.

This clone was found a few times. The J gene is TRBJ1-5, the V gene TRBV5-6; D is perhaps TRBD1 (5 bases). The germline V and J ends were trimmed by 4 bases and 0 bases, with 17 bases remaining between them. The CDR3 extends over 17 amino acids. Looked up from germline, CDR1 is SGHDT and CDR2 is YYEEEE. CDR3 sequence (DNA): TGTGCCAGCAGCCGTTGGCAGGGCGCGAATAGCAATCAGCCCCAGCATTTT. It codes for CASSRWQGANSNQPQHF.

Here the CDR3 DNA reads TGCGCCAGCAGCTTGGGACGGGGGGGGAAGGATTCACCCCTCCACTTT. Translation gives CASSLGRGGKDSPLHF. The rearrangement links TRBV5-1 to TRBJ1-6; D perhaps matches TRBD1 (5 bases). This CDR3 region has 16 residues. Germline V gene sequence: CDR1 SGHRS, CDR2 YFSETQ. Trimming pared 0 bases from V and 8 bases from J, leaving 15 bases between.

In this sample, this clone turned up a few times. This chain links TRBV11-1 with TRBJ1-6, with a weak D call TRBD1 (5 bases). This CDR3 has 14 amino acids. V was trimmed by 2 bases and J by 9 bases, leaving 11 bases between them. CDR1 is SGHAT, CDR2 FQDESV, per germline (reference sequence). CDR3 DNA sequence: TGTGCCAGCAGCTTACTGGGGCATGGTTCACCCCTCCACTTT. This codes for CASSLLGHGSPLHF.

The rearrangement joins TRBV5-5 to TRBJ1-5, with D possibly matching TRBD1 (6 bases). The CDR3 totals 16 residues. Trimming removed 4 bases at V and 0 bases at J, with 14 bases between. Germline CDR1 SGHKS, CDR2 YYEKEE (reference sequence). CDR3 in DNA: TGTGCCAGCAGCCCGCGGACAGAGTATAGCAATCAGCCCCAGCATTTT. Translating gives CASSPRTEYSNQPQHF.

The V call is TRBV19, the J call TRBJ1-1; possibly TRBD1 for D (6 bases). This CDR3 has 16 amino acids. The V end lost 5 bases, the J end lost 0 bases, and 16 bases lay between the germline ends. Germline values: CDR1 LNHDA, CDR2 SQIVND (reference sequence). The CDR3 DNA follows: TGTGCCAGTAGTCAAACTCGGGGGGCGTTGAACACTGAAGCTTTCTTT. As protein: CASSQTRGALNTEAFF.

CDR3 DNA sequence: TGCGCCAGCAGCTTGGAGCCAGGCTCCTACAATGAGCAGTTCTTC. It translates to CASSLEPGSYNEQFF. This chain uses TRBV5-1 with TRBJ2-1; D call uncertain. CDR1 SGHRS and CDR2 YFSETQ come from the germline V gene. Deletions cut 0 bases from V and 0 bases from J, with 7 bases between. The CDR3 runs to 15 residues.

V usage is TRBV5-1 and J usage is TRBJ1-1; 9 bases are a match to TRBD1. The CDR3 contains 16 residues. Germline values: CDR1 SGHRS, CDR2 YFSETQ. V dropped 0 bases and J dropped 3; count of bases not matched to a gene: 6. CDR3 DNA sequence: TGCGCCAGCAGCTTGGCTGGACAGGGGCTCTACACTGAAGCTTTCTTT. Its protein product is CASSLAGQGLYTEAFF.

The gene calls are TRBV19 and TRBJ1-6; D is unclear. Trimming took off 8 bases at V and 12 bases at J, with 17 bases between the two ends. The CDR3 contains 13 residues. The germline CDR1 and CDR2 sequences are LNHDA and SQIVND (reference sequence). This CDR3 reads CASQRTGVGPLHF. DNA of the CDR3: TGTGCCAGTCAGAGGACGGGAGTCGGACCCCTCCACTTT.

CDR3 in amino acids: CASSLKAGAGSGYTF. CDR3 sequence (DNA): TGTGCCAGCAGCTTAAAGGCGGGGGCTGGCAGCGGCTACACCTTC. The V call is TRBV7-3, the J call TRBJ1-2; D is possibly TRBD1 (6 bases). Trimming took 1 base from V and 8 from J, leaving 17 bases between them. Per germline, CDR1 SGHTA and CDR2 FQGTGA. The CDR3 loop spans 15 amino acids.

The rearrangement links TRBV7-3 to TRBJ1-4, with D possibly being TRBD1 (6 bases). The germline CDR1 and CDR2 sequences are SGHTA and FQGTGA. The CDR3 runs 15 residues. Trimming removed 5 bases at V and 0 bases at J, with 10 bases between. In DNA, the CDR3 is TGTGCCAGCAGCAGCAGGGGAACAACTAATGAAAAACTGTTTTTT. This sequence encodes CASSSRGTTNEKLFF. The full variable domain, with the rest looked up from reference TRBV7-3 and TRBJ1-4, is GAGVSQTPSNKVTEKGKYVELRCDPISGHTALYWYRQSLGQGPEFLIYFQGTGAADDSGLPNDRFFAVRPEGSVSTLKIQRTERGDSAVYLCASSSRGTTNEKLFFGSGTQLSVL.

The rearrangement uses TRBV25-1 and TRBJ1-2, with 8 bases identical to TRBD1. The V segment lost 3 bases and the J segment 6 bases; nucleotides outside the gene matches: 6. The CDR3 has 14 residues. The germline CDR1 and CDR2 sequences are MGHDK and SYGVNS. In DNA form, the CDR3 reads TGTGCCAGCAGTGACCATGGACAGGGAGATGGCTACACCTTC. Translated, it gives CASSDHGQGDGYTF.

J is TRBJ2-4 and V is TRBV4-2; 12 bases align to TRBD2. The CDR3 is 22 residues long. The germline V gene has CDR1 LGHNA and CDR2 YNFKEQ. The junction had 16 bases not matched to a gene; V was cut back by 0 bases and J by 1 base. CDR3 loop: CASSQDSASGGVGGVAKNIQYF. Written as DNA, the CDR3 is TGTGCCAGCAGCCAAGATTCGGCTAGCGGGGGGGTAGGAGGGGTGGCCAAAAACATTCAGTACTTC.

The chain joins TRBV6-5 to TRBJ1-2; 9 nucleotides agree with TRBD1. The CDR3 loop spans 14 amino acids. CDR1 and CDR2 (germline): MNHEY, SVGAGI. The ends lost 2 bases at V and 4 bases at J; junction bases unmatched: 2. This CDR3 is CASSYLTGGYGYTF. The CDR3 nucleotides read TGTGCCAGCAGTTACCTGACAGGGGGCTATGGCTACACCTTC.

The gene calls are TRBV4-1 and TRBJ2-1, with 8 bases lining up with TRBD2. The CDR3 spans 17 residues. V lost 1 base to trimming and J lost 8 bases; unmatched junction nucleotides: 13. Per the germline V gene, CDR1 is MGHRA and CDR2 is YSYEKL. CDR3 coding DNA: TGCGCCAGCAGCCAAGGTCCGCAAGGGACTAGAAAGGATGAGCAGTTCTTC. As protein: CASSQGPQGTRKDEQFF.

The chain uses TRBV7-3 and TRBJ2-1; 7 bases are shared with TRBD1. Germline CDR1 is SGHTA and CDR2 is FQGTGA. The CDR3 has 14 residues. J was trimmed by 3 bases and V by 5 bases; bases with no gene match: 4. The CDR3 nucleotides read TGTGCCAGCAGCCCCGGGACAGACTACAATGAGCAGTTCTTC. This codes for CASSPGTDYNEQFF.

The DNA for the CDR3 is TGTGCCTGGAGTGTACTTGCGGGGCCTAACACCGGGGAGCTGTTTTTT. Protein: CAWSVLAGPNTGELFF. The rearrangement joins TRBV30 to TRBJ2-2; maybe TRBD2 (6 bases). The CDR3 is 16 amino acids. Germline CDR1 is GTSNPN and CDR2 is SVGIG (reference sequence). The V end was cut by 0 bases, the J end by 2 bases, with 13 bases between.

This chain uses TRBV10-1 with TRBJ1-6; D gene unclear. The CDR3 runs to 13 residues. With 7 bases removed from V and 6 bases from J, the gap between germline ends came to 10 bases. CDR1 WNHNN and CDR2 SYGVQD come from the germline V gene (reference sequence). CDR3 coding DNA: TGCGCCAGCACGGGAGATTCTAATTCACCCCTCCACTTT. Translation gives CASTGDSNSPLHF.

The chain is built from TRBV5-1 and TRBJ1-2, with 9 bases lining up with TRBD1. This CDR3 is built from 16 residues. CDR1 and CDR2 (germline): SGHRS, YFSETQ. Trimming took 0 bases from V and 6 from J; bases not matched to a gene: 9. The CDR3 DNA follows: TGCGCCAGCAGCTTGGACCCCGGGACAGGGAACGATGGCTACACCTTC. Translating it yields CASSLDPGTGNDGYTF.